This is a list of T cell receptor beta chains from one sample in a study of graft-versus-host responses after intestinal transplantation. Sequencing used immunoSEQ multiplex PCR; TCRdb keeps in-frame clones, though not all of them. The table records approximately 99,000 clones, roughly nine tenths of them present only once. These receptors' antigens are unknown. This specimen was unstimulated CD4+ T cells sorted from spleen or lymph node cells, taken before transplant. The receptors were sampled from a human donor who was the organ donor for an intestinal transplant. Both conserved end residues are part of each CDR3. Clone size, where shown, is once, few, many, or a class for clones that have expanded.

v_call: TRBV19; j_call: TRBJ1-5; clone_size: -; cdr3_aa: CASSLSDRGLYQPQHF
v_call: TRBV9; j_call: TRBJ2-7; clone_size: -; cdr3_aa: CASSVGGGGTYEQYF
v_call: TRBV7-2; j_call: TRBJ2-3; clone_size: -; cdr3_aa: CASSQGRVRGIDTQYF
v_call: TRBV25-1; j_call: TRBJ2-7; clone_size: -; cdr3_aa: CASSGFVDRGSPYEQYF
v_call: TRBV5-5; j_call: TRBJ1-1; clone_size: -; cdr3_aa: CASSSRPQGATEAFF
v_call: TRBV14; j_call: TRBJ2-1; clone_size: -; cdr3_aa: CASSQGMVGGVGEQFF
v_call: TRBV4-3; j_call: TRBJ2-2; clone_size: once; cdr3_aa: CASSLTPSRRGTGELFF
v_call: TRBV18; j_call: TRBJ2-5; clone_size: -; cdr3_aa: CASSPAGRETQYF
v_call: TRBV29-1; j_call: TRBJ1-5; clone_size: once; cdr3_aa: CSVLRLGRPGTGGGQPQHF
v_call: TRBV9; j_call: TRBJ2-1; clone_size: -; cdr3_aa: CASSVALRGYNEQFF
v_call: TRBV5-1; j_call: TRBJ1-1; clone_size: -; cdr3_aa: CASSLQGRAVDTEAFF
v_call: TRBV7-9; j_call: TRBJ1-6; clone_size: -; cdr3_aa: CASSLDRAVSPLHF
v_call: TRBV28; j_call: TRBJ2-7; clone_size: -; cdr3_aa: CASSFHTGTGNHEQYF
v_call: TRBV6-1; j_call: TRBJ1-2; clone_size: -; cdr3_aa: CASSLRTAYGYTF
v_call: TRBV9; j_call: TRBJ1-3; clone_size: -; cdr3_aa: CASSGNSRGFGNTIYF
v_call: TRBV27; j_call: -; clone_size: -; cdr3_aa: CASPGQESPDAYEQYF
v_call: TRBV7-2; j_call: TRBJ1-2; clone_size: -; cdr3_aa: CASSLGGRGTVANYGYTF
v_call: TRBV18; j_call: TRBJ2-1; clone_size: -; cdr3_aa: CASSPDRLIPNEQFF
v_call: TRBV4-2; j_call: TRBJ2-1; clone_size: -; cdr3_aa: CASSQGSSGIFYNEQFF
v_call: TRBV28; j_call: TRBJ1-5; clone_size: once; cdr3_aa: CASSLSGQGNQPQHF
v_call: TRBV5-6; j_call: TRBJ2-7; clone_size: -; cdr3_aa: CASSFIARPQQYF